Below, one T cell receptor beta chain is given with its context. Its antigen remains unidentified. TCRdb re-analysed the 5' RACE reads in MiXCR, keeping a single row per CDR3 protein. The sample holds roughly 250,000 distinct CDR3 sequences, 16% seen once. The record originates from a study of T-cell memory formation after mild COVID-19. At the level of the study: Clusters were largely donor specific.

Overall study findings and caveats: Clones that contracted from day 15 to 85 were balanced CD4/CD8, while later expanders leaned CD4+. Contracting CD4+ clones lay largely in CM and EM, with CD8+ ones residing in EMRA. Pre-infection memory already had some responding clones, implying cross-reactive memory joined.

The V and J ends lost 4 bases and 0 bases, in that order; junction bases with no gene match: 3. The CDR3 is made up of 14 amino acids. The germline V gene encodes CDR1 DFQATT and CDR2 SNEGSKA (reference sequence). The receptor was isolated from a young man who had mild COVID-19 (a few samples of this study predate the infection). Cell type and time point are not known. The chain couples TRBV20-1 to TRBJ2-7, with 10 positions matching TRBD2. The sample was PBMCs or a T cell subset sorted from them (not recorded which). The CDR3 region is CSATRTSGSYEQYF. The CDR3 DNA sequence: TGCAGTGCTACTCGGACTAGCGGCTCCTACGAGCAGTACTTC.